This T cell receptor beta chain was captured in a study of a mutant IDH1 vaccine in newly diagnosed glioma. For the study at large: Patients received vaccination from 4-6 weeks after radiotherapy alone, or with temozolomide cycles.

The assay was immunoSEQ multiplex PCR, and TCRdb's table has in-frame clones only and misses some. The sample has 60,000 to 75,000 clones, around 90% seen once. Time point of the sample: week 35, safety follow-up. One vaccine dose held 300 ug of mutant IDH1 20-mer peptide and came with topical imiquimod. Patients, over weeks 1, 3, 5, 7, 11, 15, 19 and 23, received a total of eight vaccinations. Regarding this clone: Its antigen is undetermined.

CDR1 SNHLY and CDR2 FYNNEI come from the germline V gene. The CDR3 runs to 12 residues. The V end lost 6 bases, the J end lost 5 bases, and 10 bases lay between the germline ends. The receptor was derived from a man aged 25 to 40 with glioma. The chain employs TRBV2 and TRBJ1-2; a possible D gene is TRBD1 (5 bases). The sequenced sample was PBMCs, obtained from a glioma patient whose treatment included an IDH1 peptide vaccine. CDR3 bases: TGTGCCAGCAGGGGCGACAGATATGGCTACACCTTC. Amino acid sequence: CASRGDRYGYTF.